The clone carrying this T cell receptor beta chain appeared many times. The antigen remains unidentified. This entry is derived from a study of blood T cells in healthy people across ages. The CDR3 has 16 amino acids. V dropped 4 bases and J dropped 7 bases, with 22 bases sitting between them. CDR1 is ENHRY and CDR2 is SYGVKD in the germline V gene. Primers used in a second PCR of about 6 to 11 cycles were a sample-barcoded 5' primer and a J-beta primer mix. TCRdb analysed the 5' RACE reads with MiXCR anew, one entry per CDR3 protein. The sample records around 670,000 distinct CDR3 sequences, approximately 30% being singletons. Study results and limitations: Age brought a roughly linear fall in TCR beta diversity measured per million T cells.

The specimen sequenced was blood. The TCR originated in a woman aged 80 or older in good health. The chain links TRBV10-3 to TRBJ1-1, with a possible D match to TRBD1 (6 bases). The CDR3, as DNA: TGTGCCATCAGTGCACTCCCGGGTCGGGGGGGCGGTGAAGCTTTCTTT. This codes for CAISALPGRGGGEAFF.